A single sample is the source of the 10 T cell receptor beta chains below, sequenced in a study of T cell changes during pregnancy in multiple sclerosis. Libraries were prepared by immunoSEQ multiplex PCR; TCRdb keeps only in-frame clonotypes and omits some of them. The data contain about 42,000 clones, 88% of them seen just once; the ten biggest clones take up 1.2%. Sequencing used CD4+ T cells from peripheral blood mononuclear cells, obtained in the second trimester of pregnancy. The source of these receptors is a female donor with multiple sclerosis, enrolled in a pregnancy study.

This chain joins TRBV7-8 and TRBJ1-2, with D possibly matching TRBD1 (6 bases). In germline, CDR1 is SGHVS, CDR2 FQNEAQ. The CDR3 is 14 residues long. V dropped 6 bases and J dropped 7 bases, with 18 bases sitting between them. CDR3 amino acids: CASSPVGGLGGYTF. For the CDR3, the DNA is TGTGCCAGCAGTCCCGTCGGGGGGCTTGGTGGCTACACCTTC.

The chain couples TRBV2 to TRBJ2-1; a possible D gene is TRBD2 (6 bases). Trimming cost V 0 bases and J 6 bases, with 12 bases left between them. This CDR3 has 15 amino acids. Germline values: CDR1 SNHLY, CDR2 FYNNEI. The CDR3 is CASSEAGGGGNEQFF. CDR3 coding DNA: TGTGCCAGCAGTGAAGCGGGAGGTGGGGGCAATGAGCAGTTCTTC.

The chain employs TRBV9 and TRBJ2-1; D is possibly TRBD2 (6 bases). V was shortened by 0 bases and J by 3 bases, with 16 bases between the two germline ends. The CDR3 spans 17 residues. Germline loops: CDR1 SGDLS, CDR2 YYNGEE. CDR3 in DNA: TGTGCCAGCAGCGTAGATCCGAGTCTAGCGATCTACAATGAGCAGTTCTTC. Protein: CASSVDPSLAIYNEQFF.

The chain combines TRBV5-5 with TRBJ2-1, with D possibly being TRBD2 (5 bases). V was trimmed by 5 bases and J by 1 base, leaving 13 bases between them. The CDR3 totals 15 residues. Germline assignment: CDR1 SGHKS and CDR2 YYEKEE (reference sequence). This CDR3 is CASRTVGISYNEQFF. The CDR3 DNA sequence: TGTGCCAGCAGAACCGTCGGGATTTCCTACAATGAGCAGTTCTTC. The full variable domain, rest sourced from reference TRBV5-5 and TRBJ2-1, is DAGVTQSPTHLIKTRGQQVTLRCSPISGHKSVSWYQQVLGQGPQFIFQYYEKEERGRGNFPDRFSARQFPNYSSELNVNALLLGDSALYLCASRTVGISYNEQFFGPGTRLTVL.

This chain links TRBV5-1 with TRBJ1-4; D not resolved. Trimming stripped 4 bases from V and 2 bases from J, with 15 bases between. The CDR3 sequence is 16 residues long. Germline V gives CDR1 SGHRS, CDR2 YFSETQ. The CDR3 sequence: CASSRRAGVTNEKLFF. Here the CDR3 DNA reads TGCGCCAGCAGCCGAAGAGCTGGAGTCACTAATGAAAAACTGTTTTTT.

The chain uses TRBV29-1 and TRBJ2-3; TRBD1 agrees at 8 bases. Germline assignment: CDR1 SQVTM and CDR2 ANQGSEA. Trimming cost V 4 bases and J 0 bases; bases outside gene matches: 3. The CDR3 covers 14 residues. The CDR3 region is CSVGQGTSTDTQYF. The DNA for the CDR3 is TGCAGCGTTGGACAGGGGACCAGCACAGATACGCAGTATTTT.

This rearrangement joins TRBV11-3 to TRBJ2-7, with D tentatively TRBD2 (6 bases). Germline V gene sequence: CDR1 SGHNT, CDR2 YENEEA. The CDR3 extends over 15 amino acids. Trimming removed 1 base from V and 3 bases from J, with 13 bases in between. The CDR3 loop is CASSLGPGGSYEQYF. DNA of the CDR3: TGTGCCAGCAGCTTAGGTCCCGGGGGAAGCTACGAGCAGTACTTC.

This clone was seen just once. V usage is TRBV11-2 and J usage is TRBJ2-2; the D gene is possibly TRBD2 (6 bases). Trimming stripped 7 bases from V and 9 bases from J, with 21 bases between. CDR1 and CDR2 from the germline V gene are SGHAT and FQNNGV. CDR3 length: 15 amino acids. CDR3 DNA sequence: TGTGCCAGCACCCCTGGGGCTAGCGTACCGCGGGAGCTGTTTTTT. Amino acids: CASTPGASVPRELFF.

This clone was counted only a few times. The chain has TRBV28 and TRBJ2-7; tentatively, D is TRBD1 (7 bases). Trimming pared 5 bases from V and 5 bases from J, leaving 19 bases between. The CDR3 loop spans 15 amino acids. Germline CDR1 is MDHEN and CDR2 is SYDVKM. DNA of the CDR3: TGTGCCAGCAGTAAGCTGACAGGGACTCGGCACGAGCAGTACTTC. Translated, it gives CASSKLTGTRHEQYF.

The V call is TRBV5-6, the J call TRBJ1-1; 7 bases line up with TRBD1. V was clipped by 6 bases and J by 2 bases; unmatched bases: 4. CDR3 size: 13 residues. CDR1 and CDR2 from the germline V gene are SGHDT and YYEEEE. The CDR3 sequence is CASTRQGNTEAFF. The CDR3 DNA sequence: TGTGCCAGCACCCGACAGGGAAACACTGAAGCTTTCTTT.